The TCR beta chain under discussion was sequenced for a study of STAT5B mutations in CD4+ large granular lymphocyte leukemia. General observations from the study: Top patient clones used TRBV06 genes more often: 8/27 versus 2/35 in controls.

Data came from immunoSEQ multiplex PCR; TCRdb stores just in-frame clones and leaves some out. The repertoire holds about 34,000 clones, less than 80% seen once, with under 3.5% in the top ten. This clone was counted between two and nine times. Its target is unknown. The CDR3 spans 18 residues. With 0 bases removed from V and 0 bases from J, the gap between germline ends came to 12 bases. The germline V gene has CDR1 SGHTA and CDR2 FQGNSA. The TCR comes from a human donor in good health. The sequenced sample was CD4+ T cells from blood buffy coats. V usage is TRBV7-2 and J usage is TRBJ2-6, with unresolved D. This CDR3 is CASSLAPRLSSGANVLTF. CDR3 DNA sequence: TGTGCCAGCAGCTTAGCCCCCCGTCTTAGCTCTGGGGCCAACGTCCTGACTTTC. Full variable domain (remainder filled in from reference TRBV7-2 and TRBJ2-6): GAGVSQSPSNKVTEKGKDVELRCDPISGHTALYWYRQSLGQGLEFLIYFQGNSAPDKSGLPSDRFSAERTGGSVSTLTIQRTQQEDSAVYLCASSLAPRLSSGANVLTFGAGSRLTVL.